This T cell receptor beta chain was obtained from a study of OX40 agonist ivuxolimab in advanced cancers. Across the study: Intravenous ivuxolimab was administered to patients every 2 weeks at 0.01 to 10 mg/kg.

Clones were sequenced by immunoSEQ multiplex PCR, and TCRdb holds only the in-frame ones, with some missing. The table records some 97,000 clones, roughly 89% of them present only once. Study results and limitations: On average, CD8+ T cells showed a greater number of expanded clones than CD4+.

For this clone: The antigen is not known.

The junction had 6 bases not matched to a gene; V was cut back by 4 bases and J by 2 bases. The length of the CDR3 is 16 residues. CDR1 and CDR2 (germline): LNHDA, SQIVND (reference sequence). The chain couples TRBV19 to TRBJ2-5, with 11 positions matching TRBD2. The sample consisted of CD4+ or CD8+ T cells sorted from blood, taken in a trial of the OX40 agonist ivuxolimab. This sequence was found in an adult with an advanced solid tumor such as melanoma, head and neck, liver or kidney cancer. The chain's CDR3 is CASSKLAGVRQETQYF. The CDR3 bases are TGTGCCAGTAGTAAACTAGCGGGAGTCCGACAAGAGACCCAGTACTTC.